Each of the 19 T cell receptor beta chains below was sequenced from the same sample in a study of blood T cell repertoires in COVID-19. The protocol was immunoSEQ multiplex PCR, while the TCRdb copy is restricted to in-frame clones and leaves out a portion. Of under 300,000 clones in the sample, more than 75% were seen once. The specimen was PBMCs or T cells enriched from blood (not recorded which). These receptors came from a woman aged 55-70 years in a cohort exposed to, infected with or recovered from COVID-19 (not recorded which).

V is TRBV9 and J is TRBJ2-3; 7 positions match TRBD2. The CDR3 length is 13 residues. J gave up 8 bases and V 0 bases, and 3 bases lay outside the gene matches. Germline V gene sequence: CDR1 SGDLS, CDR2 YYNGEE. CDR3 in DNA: TGTGCCAGCAGCGTAGAGGGCGGGAGTACGCAGTATTTT. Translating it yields CASSVEGGSTQYF.

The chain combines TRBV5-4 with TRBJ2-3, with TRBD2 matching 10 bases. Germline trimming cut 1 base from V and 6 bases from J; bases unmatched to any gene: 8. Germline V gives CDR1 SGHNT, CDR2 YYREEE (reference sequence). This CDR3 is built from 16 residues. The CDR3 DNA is TGTGCCAGCAGCTTGAGGGCTAGCGGGAGTGGGGATACGCAGTATTTT. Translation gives CASSLRASGSGDTQYF.

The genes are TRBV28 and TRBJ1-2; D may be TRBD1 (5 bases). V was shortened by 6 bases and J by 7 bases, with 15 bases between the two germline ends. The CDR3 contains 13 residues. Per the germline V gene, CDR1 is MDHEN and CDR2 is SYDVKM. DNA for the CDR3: TGTGCCAGCAGCCCACAGGCCCAGGGTGGCTACACCTTC. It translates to CASSPQAQGGYTF.

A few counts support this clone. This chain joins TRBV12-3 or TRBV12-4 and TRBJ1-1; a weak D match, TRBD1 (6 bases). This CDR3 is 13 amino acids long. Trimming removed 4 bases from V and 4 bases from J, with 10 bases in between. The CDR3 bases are TGTGCCAGCAGTTCAGGGGAGGGCACTGAAGCTTTCTTT. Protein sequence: CASSSGEGTEAFF.

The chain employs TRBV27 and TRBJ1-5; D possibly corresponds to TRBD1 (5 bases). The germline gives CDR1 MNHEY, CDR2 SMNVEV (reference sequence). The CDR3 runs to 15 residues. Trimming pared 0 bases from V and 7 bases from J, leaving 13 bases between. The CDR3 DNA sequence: TGTGCCAGCAGTTTATCGGCAGGGTTTGGGCAGCCCCAGCATTTT. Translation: CASSLSAGFGQPQHF.

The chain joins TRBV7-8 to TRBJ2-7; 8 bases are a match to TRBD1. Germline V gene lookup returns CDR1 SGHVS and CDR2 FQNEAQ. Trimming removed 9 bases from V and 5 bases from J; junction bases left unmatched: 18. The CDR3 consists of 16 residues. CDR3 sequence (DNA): TGTGCCAGACACTTTCCCACAGCCAGGGGGCGCAACGAGCAGTACTTC. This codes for CARHFPTARGRNEQYF.

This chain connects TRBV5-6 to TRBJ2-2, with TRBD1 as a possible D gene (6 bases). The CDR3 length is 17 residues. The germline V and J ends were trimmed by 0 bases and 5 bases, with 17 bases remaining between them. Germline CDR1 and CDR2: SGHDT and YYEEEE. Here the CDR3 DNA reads TGTGCCAGCAGCTTGGCGTTTATCCGGCAGGGGACCGGGGAGCTGTTTTTT. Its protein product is CASSLAFIRQGTGELFF.

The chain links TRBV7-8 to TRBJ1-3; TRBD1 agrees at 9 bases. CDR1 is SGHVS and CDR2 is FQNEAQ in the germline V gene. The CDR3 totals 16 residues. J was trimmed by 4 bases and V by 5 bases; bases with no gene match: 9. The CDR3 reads CASSRPTGGMGNTIYF. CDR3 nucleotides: TGTGCCAGCAGCCGACCCACAGGGGGCATGGGAAACACCATATATTTT. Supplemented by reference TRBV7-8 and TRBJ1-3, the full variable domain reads GAGVSQSPRYKVAKRGQDVALRCDPISGHVSLFWYQQALGQGPEFLTYFQNEAQLDKSGLPSDRFFAERPEGSVSTLKIQRTQQEDSAVYLCASSRPTGGMGNTIYFGEGSWLTVV.

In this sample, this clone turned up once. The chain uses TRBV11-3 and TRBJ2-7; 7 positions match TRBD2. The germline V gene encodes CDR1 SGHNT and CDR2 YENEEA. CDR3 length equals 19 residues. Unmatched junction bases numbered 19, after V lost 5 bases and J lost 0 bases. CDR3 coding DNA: TGTGCCAGCAGCCCACCCCGCGGGGCCTCTAGCGGCAGCTCCTACGAGCAGTACTTC. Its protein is CASSPPRGASSGSSYEQYF.

Here the CDR3 reads CATQGQGAPDTQYF. In DNA, the CDR3 is TGTGCCACTCAGGGACAGGGGGCGCCAGATACGCAGTATTTT. The chain has TRBV24-1 and TRBJ2-3; 12 bases map to TRBD1. This CDR3 has 14 amino acids. Unmatched junction bases numbered 5, after V lost 10 bases and J lost 4 bases. Germline CDR1 reads KGHDR; CDR2 reads SFDVKD.

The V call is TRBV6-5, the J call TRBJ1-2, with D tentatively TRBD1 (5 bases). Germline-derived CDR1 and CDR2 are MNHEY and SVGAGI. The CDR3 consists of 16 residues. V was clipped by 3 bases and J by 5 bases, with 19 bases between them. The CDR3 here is CASSYGDSLHLYGYTF. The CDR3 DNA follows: TGTGCCAGCAGTTATGGAGACAGTCTTCACCTGTATGGCTACACCTTC.

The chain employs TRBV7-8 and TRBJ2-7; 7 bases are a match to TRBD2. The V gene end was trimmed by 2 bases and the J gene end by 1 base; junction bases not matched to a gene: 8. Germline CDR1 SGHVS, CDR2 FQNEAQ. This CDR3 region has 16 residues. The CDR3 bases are TGTGCCAGCAGCTTACCCCTGGCTAGCGGATCCTACGAGCAGTACTTC. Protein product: CASSLPLASGSYEQYF.

CDR3 residues: CATTGGLGYQPQHF. The CDR3 nucleotides read TGTGCCACCACAGGGGGCCTCGGGTATCAGCCCCAGCATTTT. The rearrangement joins TRBV6-5 to TRBJ1-5, with 9 positions matching TRBD1. The CDR3 is 14 amino acids. V shed 10 bases and J 5 bases; nucleotides not matched to a gene: 9. CDR1 and CDR2 (germline): MNHEY, SVGAGI.

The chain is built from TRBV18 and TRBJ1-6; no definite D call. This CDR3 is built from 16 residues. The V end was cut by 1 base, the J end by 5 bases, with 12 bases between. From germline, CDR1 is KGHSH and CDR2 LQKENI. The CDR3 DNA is TGTGCCAGCTCACCACGAGGGAACGTAGATAATTCACCCCTCCACTTT. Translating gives CASSPRGNVDNSPLHF.

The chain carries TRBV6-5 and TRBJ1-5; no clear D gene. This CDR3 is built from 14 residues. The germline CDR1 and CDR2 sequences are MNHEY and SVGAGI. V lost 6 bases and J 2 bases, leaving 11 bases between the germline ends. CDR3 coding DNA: TGTGCCAGCAGGAGGAGAGGTGGCAATCAGCCCCAGCATTTT. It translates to CASRRRGGNQPQHF.

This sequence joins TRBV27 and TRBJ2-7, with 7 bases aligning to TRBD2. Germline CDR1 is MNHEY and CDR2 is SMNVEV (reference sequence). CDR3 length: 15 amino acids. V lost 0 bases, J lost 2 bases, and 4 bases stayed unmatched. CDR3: CASSLSVAGAYEQYF. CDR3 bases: TGTGCCAGCAGTTTATCGGTAGCGGGTGCCTACGAGCAGTACTTC.

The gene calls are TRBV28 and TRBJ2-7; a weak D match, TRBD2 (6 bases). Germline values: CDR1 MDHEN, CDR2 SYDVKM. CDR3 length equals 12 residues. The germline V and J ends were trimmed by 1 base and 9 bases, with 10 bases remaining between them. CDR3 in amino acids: CASSLFGGLQYF. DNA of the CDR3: TGTGCCAGCAGTTTATTTGGGGGGTTGCAGTACTTC.

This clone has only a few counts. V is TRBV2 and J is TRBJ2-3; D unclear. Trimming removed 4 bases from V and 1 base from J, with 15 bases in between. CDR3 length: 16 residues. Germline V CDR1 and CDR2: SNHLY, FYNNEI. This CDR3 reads CASSGVPRQGTDTQYF. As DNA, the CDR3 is TGTGCCAGCAGTGGAGTGCCCCGCCAGGGCACAGATACGCAGTATTTT.

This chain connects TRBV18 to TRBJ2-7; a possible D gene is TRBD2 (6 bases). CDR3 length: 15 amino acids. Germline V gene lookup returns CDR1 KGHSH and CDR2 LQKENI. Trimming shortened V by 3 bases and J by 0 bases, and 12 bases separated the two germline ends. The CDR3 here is CASSPTGVSSYEQYF. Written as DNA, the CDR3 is TGTGCCAGCTCACCGACGGGGGTAAGCTCCTACGAGCAGTACTTC.